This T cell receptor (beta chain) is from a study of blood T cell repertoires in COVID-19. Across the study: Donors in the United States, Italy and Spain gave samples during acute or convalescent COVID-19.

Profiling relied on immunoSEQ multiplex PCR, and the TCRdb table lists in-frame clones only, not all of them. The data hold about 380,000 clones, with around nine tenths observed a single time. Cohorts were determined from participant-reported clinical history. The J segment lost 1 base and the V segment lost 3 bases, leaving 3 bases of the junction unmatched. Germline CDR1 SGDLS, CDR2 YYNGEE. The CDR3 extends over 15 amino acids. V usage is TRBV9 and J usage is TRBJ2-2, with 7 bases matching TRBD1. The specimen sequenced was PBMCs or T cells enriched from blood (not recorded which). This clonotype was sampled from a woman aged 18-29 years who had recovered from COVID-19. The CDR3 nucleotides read TGTGCCAGCAGCGCCCGACAGGGGAACACCGGGGAGCTGTTTTTT. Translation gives CASSARQGNTGELFF.